These 4 T cell receptor beta chains were all obtained from the same sample, sequenced in a study of T cells after yellow fever vaccination (dated by TCRdb to between 2018 and 2021). Library preparation employed 5' RACE. Sequencing took place on an Illumina HiSeq 2500. Starting from the raw public reads, TCRdb applied fastp trimming at Q25, assembled clones with MiXCR and retained in-frame beta chains. Merged by CDR3 protein, the rows form single entries marked with the most common genes and DNA. This sample holds 310,000 or so distinct CDR3 sequences; 6.8% were observed only once. Of the sample, roughly a sixth is held by the ten largest clones. The sample's treatment or condition label, decoded: live attenuated yellow fever vaccine strain. Source: PBMCs, taken roughly 46 days after the first yellow fever vaccination. Receptors were obtained from a man between 18 and 35 years old who received the YFV17D yellow fever vaccine.

This clonotype has a handful of counts. J is TRBJ2-1 and V is TRBV9, with TRBD1 identical over 9 bases. Germline assignment: CDR1 SGDLS and CDR2 YYNGEE. V was clipped by 4 bases and J by 5 bases; unmatched bases: 7. CDR3 length equals 15 residues. The CDR3: CASSIGTGLDNEQFF. The CDR3 coding sequence is TGTGCCAGCAGCATCGGGACAGGGCTTGACAATGAGCAGTTCTTC.

This clonotype has more than one count but fewer than ten. The rearrangement uses TRBV29-1 and TRBJ2-7; no definite D call. Germline V CDR1 and CDR2: SQVTM, ANQGSEA. V lost 2 bases and J 1 base, leaving 18 bases between the germline ends. This CDR3 is 16 amino acids long. CDR3: CSVEWLSPGSSYEQYF. The CDR3 DNA follows: TGCAGCGTTGAATGGTTGTCCCCCGGCAGTTCCTACGAGCAGTACTTC.

This clonotype was seen only a few times. The chain uses TRBV18 and TRBJ1-1, with D possibly TRBD1 on 6 matching bases. The CDR3 extends over 16 amino acids. Germline assignment: CDR1 KGHSH and CDR2 LQKENI. The germline V and J ends were trimmed by 2 bases and 2 bases, with 15 bases remaining between them. The CDR3 here is CASSPIARDTNTEAFF. CDR3 sequence (DNA): TGTGCCAGCTCACCAATCGCCCGGGACACCAACACTGAAGCTTTCTTT.

This clonotype occurred many times. This chain connects TRBV12-3 or TRBV12-4 to TRBJ2-5, with no clear D. There are 13 residues in the CDR3. V gave up 6 bases and J gave up 5 bases, with 13 bases separating them. The CDR3 loop reads CASRSGARETQYF. Written as DNA, the CDR3 is TGTGCCAGCAGATCAGGCGCCCGGGAGACCCAGTACTTC.